This T cell receptor beta chain was documented in a study of cytomegalovirus exposure and HLA in healthy donors. With 60 Vbeta and 13 Jbeta primers, the PCR was carried out. Here immunoSEQ multiplex PCR was the method, and the copy in TCRdb shows in-frame clones only, minus some. The sample contains about 140,000 clones, roughly 77% of which appear only once. The germline CDR1 and CDR2 sequences are SQVTM and ANQGSEA. The CDR3 is made up of 14 amino acids. V lost 7 bases to trimming and J lost 7 bases, with 19 bases between them. The material sequenced was PBMCs. The chain combines TRBV29-1 with TRBJ1-4, with a weak D call TRBD1 (6 bases). The sequence derives from a man aged 30 to 45 in good health. CDR3 protein: CSGSRGGDGEKLFF. In DNA, the CDR3 is TGCAGCGGGTCTAGGGGGGGCGATGGTGAAAAACTGTTTTTT.